The 28 T cell receptor beta chains below were found in one sample sequenced in a study of T cell responses to AZD1222 COVID-19 vaccine. Using immunoSEQ multiplex PCR, the repertoire was profiled, and TCRdb retains in-frame clones only, with some absent. Of over 75,000 clones in the sample, about 83% were seen once. The sequences come from peripheral blood, collected 28 days after the second AZD1222 dose. These TCRs come from an adult who received the AZD1222 COVID-19 vaccine.

The V gene is TRBV5-1, the J gene TRBJ2-1; D gene uncertain. The V gene lost 0 bases and the J gene lost 6 bases, with 10 bases spanning the gap. The germline gives CDR1 SGHRS, CDR2 YFSETQ. The CDR3 is made up of 14 amino acids. The CDR3 spells CASSLAPQLNEQFF. The CDR3 nucleotides read TGCGCCAGCAGCTTGGCACCCCAGCTCAATGAGCAGTTCTTC. Full variable domain (missing parts from reference TRBV5-1 and TRBJ2-1): KAGVTQTPRYLIKTRGQQVTLSCSPISGHRSVSWYQQTPGQGLQFLFEYFSETQRNKGNFPGRFSGRQFSNSRSEMNVSTLELGDSALYLCASSLAPQLNEQFFGPGTRLTVL.

The CDR3 bases are TGTGCCAGCAGCTCCTCTAGCGCTCTTTCAGATACGCAGTATTTT. Its translation: CASSSSSALSDTQYF. V and J are TRBV7-6 and TRBJ2-3; D perhaps matches TRBD2 (6 bases). CDR1 SGHVS and CDR2 FNYEAQ come from the germline V gene. V was pared by 4 bases and J by 4 bases, with 15 bases between. The CDR3 covers 15 residues.

This sequence joins TRBV12-3 or TRBV12-4 and TRBJ2-5; possible D gene TRBD2, 5 bases. Between the trimmed V and J ends, which lost 5 bases and 5 bases, there was a span of 6 bases. The CDR3 length is 11 residues. CDR3 residues: CASSQRETQYF. DNA for the CDR3: TGTGCCAGCAGTCAGCGGGAGACCCAGTACTTC.

The chain employs TRBV6-2 or TRBV6-3 and TRBJ1-2; D is unclear. This CDR3 comprises 12 residues. Per germline, CDR1 MNHEY and CDR2 SVGEGT. Trimming removed 0 bases at V and 5 bases at J, with 4 bases between. The CDR3 DNA is TGTGCCAGCAGTTACTCGACTTATGGCTACACCTTC. It is translated as CASSYSTYGYTF.

The chain is built from TRBV21-1 and TRBJ2-1; the D call in the table, TRBD2, was not verified against the DNA. TRBV21-1 counts as a pseudogene. CDR3 length: 18 residues. CDR3 in amino acids: CASSKVPETSGDYNEQFF. The CDR3 nucleotides read TGTGCCAGCAGCAAAGTCCCCGAGACTAGCGGGGATTACAATGAGCAGTTCTTC.

This clone came up once. V is TRBV19 and J is TRBJ1-4; 8 bases map to TRBD1. The CDR3 runs to 13 residues. V lost 9 bases to trimming and J lost 8 bases; unmatched junction nucleotides: 8. Germline CDR1 LNHDA, CDR2 SQIVND (reference sequence). The CDR3 loop reads CASTDRASEKLFF. CDR3 sequence (DNA): TGTGCCAGCACGGACAGGGCGTCCGAAAAACTGTTTTTT.

The chain employs TRBV24-1 and TRBJ2-5; the D gene could be TRBD1 or TRBD2 (5 bases each). The CDR3 consists of 12 residues. Trimming took off 10 bases at V and 3 bases at J, with 11 bases between the two ends. Germline CDR1 is KGHDR and CDR2 is SFDVKD. The CDR3 DNA is TGTGCCACTAGGGACGGAGAAGAGACCCAGTACTTC. Amino acids: CATRDGEETQYF.

V gene TRBV29-1 combines with J gene TRBJ1-5, with D unclear. The CDR3 totals 12 residues. The V end was cut by 4 bases, the J end by 4 bases, with 8 bases between. Germline values: CDR1 SQVTM, CDR2 ANQGSEA. DNA for the CDR3: TGCAGCGTTGGTGGGGTAAATCAGCCCCAGCATTTT. Its translation: CSVGGVNQPQHF.

The rearrangement joins TRBV3-1 (or the pseudogene TRBV3-2) to TRBJ1-2; D possibly corresponds to TRBD1 (6 bases). This CDR3 spans 14 amino acids. Germline CDR1 LGHDT, CDR2 YNNKEL (reference sequence). Trimming cost V 3 bases and J 2 bases, with 10 bases left between them. CDR3 protein: CASSQDRGNYGYTF. As DNA, the CDR3 is TGTGCCAGCAGCCAGGACAGAGGCAACTATGGCTACACCTTC.

This clone was seen once. The rearrangement links TRBV6-5 to TRBJ1-1; no reliable D call. The germline CDR1 and CDR2 sequences are MNHEY and SVGAGI. The CDR3 covers 13 residues. Trimming shortened V by 10 bases and J by 1 base, and 13 bases separated the two germline ends. The CDR3 region has the DNA TGTGCCACGGTTGTCCCGAGGAACACTGAAGCTTTCTTT. This encodes CATVVPRNTEAFF.

This clone was detected only once. The junction differs from germline at one of its ends, possibly a read error. V gene TRBV7-2 combines with J gene TRBJ1-2; D not certain. The CDR3 totals 11 residues. Germline CDR1 is SGHTA and CDR2 is FQGNSA. DNA of the CDR3: TGTGCCAGCAGCTTAGGGTACATTCTAAGCTTC. This sequence encodes CASSLGYILSF.

This clone has more than one count but fewer than ten. The rearrangement links TRBV9 to TRBJ2-1, with 11 bases identical to TRBD2. The CDR3 covers 15 residues. Unmatched junction bases numbered 6, after V lost 3 bases and J lost 7 bases. The germline V gene has CDR1 SGDLS and CDR2 YYNGEE. The CDR3 DNA sequence: TGTGCCAGCAGCGAGCCGACTAGCGGGGAGAATGAGCAGTTCTTC. Translated: CASSEPTSGENEQFF.

This clone was observed once. CDR3 sequence: CASSLAVFGQGSTEAFF. CDR3 in DNA: TGTGCCAGCAGCTTAGCCGTTTTCGGACAGGGGTCCACTGAAGCTTTCTTT. This rearrangement joins TRBV7-2 to TRBJ1-1, with 9 bases matching TRBD1. V dropped 0 bases and J dropped 4; count of bases not matched to a gene: 9. Germline V gene sequence: CDR1 SGHTA, CDR2 FQGNSA. The CDR3 loop spans 17 amino acids.

The chain has TRBV30 and TRBJ1-4, with D possibly TRBD1 on 5 matching bases. Trimming removed 2 bases at V and 5 bases at J, with 12 bases between. The germline gives CDR1 GTSNPN, CDR2 SVGIG (reference sequence). The CDR3 extends over 14 amino acids. CDR3 coding DNA: TGTGCCTGGAGTCCCTTGGGGGGGAATGAAAAACTGTTTTTT. Translated: CAWSPLGGNEKLFF.

This rearrangement joins TRBV25-1 to TRBJ1-1; D is undetermined. V was cut by 1 base and J by 1 base, with 7 bases left in between. CDR1 is MGHDK and CDR2 is SYGVNS in the germline V gene. This CDR3 contains 14 residues. In DNA form, the CDR3 reads TGTGCCAGCAGTGAATGGAACCAGAACACTGAAGCTTTCTTT. As protein: CASSEWNQNTEAFF.

This chain uses TRBV5-1 with TRBJ1-5; no clear D. V was trimmed by 5 bases and J by 0 bases, leaving 9 bases between them. Per the germline V gene, CDR1 is SGHRS and CDR2 is YFSETQ. This CDR3 is built from 14 residues. CDR3 region: CASRPGFSNQPQHF. The DNA of the CDR3 is TGCGCCAGCAGACCCGGATTTAGCAATCAGCCCCAGCATTTT.

The chain has TRBV28 and TRBJ2-3; 10 bases align to TRBD2. There are 17 residues in the CDR3. The trim removed 7 bases at V and 1 base at J, leaving 11 bases unmatched. Germline-derived CDR1 and CDR2 are MDHEN and SYDVKM. The CDR3 sequence: CASTRPPGTSGTDTQYF. The CDR3 region has the DNA TGTGCCAGCACCCGACCGCCCGGGACTAGCGGCACAGATACGCAGTATTTT.

This clone was observed a handful of times. This chain connects TRBV7-2 to TRBJ2-7; possibly TRBD1 or TRBD2 for D (6 bases each). The CDR3 runs to 14 residues. V gave up 5 bases and J gave up 4 bases, with 15 bases separating them. CDR1 and CDR2 from the germline V gene are SGHTA and FQGNSA. The CDR3 coding sequence is TGTGCCAGCAGCCCCCACGGGGGCGCATACGAGCAGTACTTC. It translates to CASSPHGGAYEQYF.

The chain has TRBV6-6 and TRBJ1-6; D gene ambiguous. The CDR3 runs to 13 residues. Trimming removed 8 bases from V and 3 bases from J, with 8 bases in between. CDR1 is MNHNY, CDR2 SVGAGI, per germline (reference sequence). The chain's CDR3 is CASLTGYNSPLHF. The CDR3 DNA is TGTGCCAGCCTTACGGGCTATAATTCACCCCTCCACTTT.

This clone appeared a single time. The chain has TRBV2 and TRBJ1-6; TRBD1 is a possible D gene (5 bases). The CDR3 extends over 14 amino acids. CDR1 SNHLY and CDR2 FYNNEI come from the germline V gene. V lost 4 bases, J lost 10 bases, and 14 bases lay in between. This CDR3 is CASSGGGGESPLHF. In DNA form, the CDR3 reads TGTGCCAGCAGTGGGGGCGGGGGGGAATCACCCCTCCACTTT.

The rearrangement links TRBV6-5 to TRBJ2-1; possibly TRBD1 for D (6 bases). The CDR3 contains 14 residues. V was shortened by 5 bases and J by 9 bases, with 17 bases between the two germline ends. Germline CDR1 reads MNHEY; CDR2 reads SVGAGI. The DNA for the CDR3 is TGTGCCAGCAGTAAATCAAATGGGGGCTTTGAGCAGTTCTTC. Translating it yields CASSKSNGGFEQFF.

The sample holds a few counts of this clone. The chain uses TRBV4-1 and TRBJ2-6; weak D call: TRBD2 (5 bases). The CDR3 spans 19 residues. CDR1 and CDR2 from the germline V gene are MGHRA and YSYEKL. V was trimmed by 4 bases and J by 4 bases, leaving 23 bases between them. Here the CDR3 reads CASSPGPRGYASGANVLTF. The DNA of the CDR3 is TGCGCCAGCAGCCCGGGCCCTAGAGGGTACGCCTCGGGGGCCAACGTCCTGACTTTC.

The rearrangement uses TRBV6-2 or TRBV6-3 and TRBJ1-1; a possible D gene is TRBD1 (6 bases). The CDR3 contains 14 residues. Trimming shortened V by 6 bases and J by 10 bases, and 21 bases separated the two germline ends. Germline V gene lookup returns CDR1 MNHEY and CDR2 SVGEGT. CDR3 sequence: CASSLLWGASAAFF. The CDR3 DNA reads TGTGCCAGCAGCTTACTCTGGGGGGCATCGGCAGCTTTCTTT.

The chain is built from TRBV7-9 and TRBJ2-1; D remains unclear. There are 13 residues in the CDR3. Germline CDR1 is SEHNR and CDR2 is FQNEAQ (reference sequence). V lost 1 base, J lost 7 bases, and 8 bases lay in between. For the CDR3, the DNA is TGTGCCAGCAGCTTAGTAGAGTGGAATGAGCAGTTCTTC. It encodes CASSLVEWNEQFF.

V is TRBV10-3 and J is TRBJ1-5, with D possibly matching TRBD1 (5 bases). The CDR3 runs to 15 residues. V shed 3 bases and J shed 6 bases, with 15 bases lying between them. Per germline, CDR1 ENHRY and CDR2 SYGVKD. CDR3 coding DNA: TGTGCCATCAGTGACGGGACCCGGGGAGGTCAGCCCCAGCATTTT. Translating it yields CAISDGTRGGQPQHF.

Only a few counts were recorded for this clone. V gene TRBV13 combines with J gene TRBJ2-5, with no clear D. V lost 1 base to trimming and J lost 2 bases, with 5 bases between them. The CDR3 sequence is 13 residues long. Germline values: CDR1 PRHDT, CDR2 FYEKMQ (reference sequence). CDR3 sequence: CASSLDLQETQYF. The CDR3, as DNA: TGTGCCAGCAGCTTAGACTTACAAGAGACCCAGTACTTC.

The V gene is TRBV7-3, the J gene TRBJ2-5, with 7 bases aligning to TRBD2. The germline CDR1 and CDR2 sequences are SGHTA and FQGTGA. This CDR3 is 13 amino acids long. V lost 4 bases and J lost 4; bases outside the gene matches: 3. The CDR3 loop reads CASSSGLGETQYF. As DNA, the CDR3 is TGTGCCAGCAGCTCCGGACTAGGAGAGACCCAGTACTTC.

This rearrangement joins TRBV7-9 to TRBJ2-7, with 8 bases aligning to TRBD1. The CDR3 consists of 14 residues. In germline, CDR1 is SEHNR, CDR2 FQNEAQ (reference sequence). J lost 6 bases, V lost 3 bases, and 7 bases had no gene match. The CDR3 region is CASSFLTTGAEQYF. CDR3 DNA: TGTGCCAGCAGCTTCCTAACGACAGGGGCCGAGCAGTACTTC.